The T cell receptor (beta chain) under discussion was sequenced for a study of blood T cells in healthy people across ages. Turning to the study itself: For every two T cells, template switching captured about one barcoded beta molecule. Study-level results: More naive CD4+ cells and higher diversity marked long-lived donors relative to aged donors.

Using a J-beta primer mix together with a sample-barcoded 5' primer, a second PCR was run for about 7 to 12 cycles. The yield of each sample was at least 3 million CDR3-containing paired-end reads. TCRdb redid the calling of the 5' RACE reads with MiXCR, one entry per CDR3 protein. The sample shows fewer than 1.5 million distinct CDR3 sequences, approximately 42% of them seen only once. V was clipped by 0 bases and J by 4 bases; unmatched bases: 4. The CDR3 runs to 16 residues. Remarks on this clonotype: Its antigen is as yet unknown.

V gene TRBV12-3 or TRBV12-4 combines with J gene TRBJ2-2, with 8 bases that match TRBD2. The TCR was taken from a woman between 18 and 29 years old in good health. Sequencing used blood. Written as DNA, the CDR3 is TGTGCCAGCAGTTTAGCGAGCGGGGGCGGCACCGGGGAGCTGTTTTTT. It specifies CASSLASGGGTGELFF.